This TCR beta chain was retrieved from a study of blood T cells in healthy people across ages. Germline values: CDR1 MNHNY, CDR2 SVGAGI (reference sequence). The CDR3 has 13 amino acids. The table lists this clonotype with a few counts. Its specificity is not known. General study points: Strong correlation was found linking TCR beta diversity to naive T cell percentage.

The authors ran a second PCR of roughly 6 to 12 cycles using a sample-barcoded 5' primer and a J-beta primer mix. Via MiXCR, TCRdb re-called the 5' RACE reads, giving one row per CDR3 protein. Among more than 650,000 distinct CDR3 sequences listed, about a fifth were seen once. The V and J genes are TRBV6-6 and TRBJ2-1, with 8 bases that match TRBD1. The DNA end lines up better with TRBJ2-7; the J call may be wrong. Material for sequencing was blood. The receptor was isolated from a man aged 65 to 79 in good health. The DNA of the CDR3 is TGTGCCAGCAGTCTCCACAGGGGGGACGAGCAGTACGTC. Residues: CASSLHRGDEQYV.